These 24 T cell receptor beta chains came from one sample sequenced in a study of shared clonotypes between healthy human individuals. Sequencing was performed with immunoSEQ multiplex PCR; in TCRdb, only in-frame clones are kept and a portion is missing. Of more than 2 million clones in the sample, about 93% were seen once. Naive CD8 cells lacked CD45RO and underwent positive selection for CCR7, leaving out terminally differentiated effector memory CD45RA+ cells. Input material: naive CD8+ T cells from PBMCs. The receptors originated from a man aged 18-30 years in good health. Some clones in this sample may be carry-over from other donors' samples.

This chain connects TRBV15 to TRBJ2-7, with 9 bases that match TRBD1. The CDR3 has 17 residues. V dropped 3 bases and J dropped 4; count of bases not matched to a gene: 13. CDR1 is LNHNV and CDR2 is YYDKDF in the germline V gene (reference sequence). The CDR3 is CATSSTLPRDRVYEQYF. The CDR3 DNA reads TGTGCCACCAGCAGTACTCTCCCCCGGGACAGGGTTTACGAGCAGTACTTC.

The chain uses TRBV4-3 and TRBJ2-3, with D perhaps TRBD1 (7 bases). V shed 1 base and J shed 1 base, with 15 bases lying between them. The CDR3 is made up of 17 amino acids. Germline assignment: CDR1 LGHNA and CDR2 YSLEER. In DNA form, the CDR3 reads TGCGCCAGCAGCCAAGGGAGTTGGAGGGGGCGCACAGATACGCAGTATTTT. This encodes CASSQGSWRGRTDTQYF.

The CDR3 here is CASSLRLGEREVYEQYF. The CDR3 DNA follows: TGTGCCAGCAGCTTACGCTTGGGGGAGCGGGAGGTCTACGAGCAGTACTTC. The V call is TRBV7-6, the J call TRBJ2-7; TRBD2 agrees at 9 bases. The CDR3 sequence is 17 residues long. Germline V gene data show CDR1 as SGHVS and CDR2 as FNYEAQ. After removal of 2 bases from V and 3 bases from J, the junction contained 11 bases not matched to a gene.

This clone was observed a single time. This chain links TRBV7-9 with TRBJ2-1; possible D gene TRBD1, 5 bases. Germline V gives CDR1 SEHNR, CDR2 FQNEAQ (reference sequence). V lost 2 bases, J lost 7 bases, and 12 bases lay in between. This CDR3 is built from 14 residues. CDR3 coding DNA: TGTGCCAGCAGCTTACGAGAAAAGGGGAATGAGCAGTTCTTC. This encodes CASSLREKGNEQFF.

This sequence joins TRBV30 and TRBJ2-1; D is unresolved. This CDR3 contains 12 residues. V lost 3 bases, J lost 4 bases, and 7 bases lay in between. CDR1 and CDR2 from the germline V gene are GTSNPN and SVGIG (reference sequence). CDR3 DNA sequence: TGTGCCTGGAGGGAGAGATACAATGAGCAGTTCTTC. It specifies CAWRERYNEQFF.

This clone was recorded once. The genes are TRBV21-1 and TRBJ1-2; the table names TRBD1, a call not compared with the DNA. TRBV21-1 represents a pseudogene. The CDR3 contains 17 residues. CDR3 region: CASSKRGAGEPNYGYTF. CDR3 DNA sequence: TGTGCCAGCAGCAAACGAGGGGCAGGGGAACCTAACTATGGCTACACCTTC.

V and J are TRBV10-3 and TRBJ1-1; D unclear. Germline V gives CDR1 ENHRY, CDR2 SYGVKD. The germline V and J ends were trimmed by 6 bases and 5 bases, with 7 bases remaining between them. The CDR3 has 11 amino acids. CDR3 sequence: CAISSGTEAFF. The CDR3 DNA is TGTGCCATCAGCTCAGGTACTGAAGCTTTCTTT.

The genes are TRBV29-1 and TRBJ2-2, with unresolved D. V lost 4 bases and J lost 8, with 11 bases in between. This CDR3 has 12 amino acids. Germline V gene sequence: CDR1 SQVTM, CDR2 ANQGSEA. CDR3 DNA sequence: TGCAGCGTTGTTACCCCTCGAGGGGAGCTGTTTTTT. It yields the protein CSVVTPRGELFF.

With respect to this clone: This CDR3 is also generated by other DNA sequences in the sample. This chain connects TRBV5-1 to TRBJ2-5, with D perhaps matching TRBD2 (7 bases). V was trimmed by 3 bases and J by 4 bases, leaving 16 bases between them. Germline CDR1 reads SGHRS; CDR2 reads YFSETQ. The CDR3 contains 15 residues. The CDR3 region has the DNA TGCGCCAGCAGCTCCGAAGGGGGGGGAGGAGAGACCCAGTACTTC. Residues: CASSSEGGGGETQYF.

The chain couples TRBV10-3 to TRBJ2-7; D may be TRBD1 or TRBD2 (5 bases each). The ends were cut back, 3 bases at V and 2 bases at J, with 14 bases in the middle. The CDR3 covers 15 residues. Per germline, CDR1 ENHRY and CDR2 SYGVKD. CDR3 region: CAISEGTVGAYEQYF. In nucleotides, the CDR3 is TGTGCCATCAGTGAAGGGACCGTCGGCGCCTACGAGCAGTACTTC.

The chain recombines TRBV9 with TRBJ2-7, with D uncertain. The V end lost 0 bases, the J end lost 4 bases, and 11 bases lay between the germline ends. CDR1 is SGDLS, CDR2 YYNGEE, per germline. CDR3 length: 14 residues. For the CDR3, the DNA is TGTGCCAGCAGCGTAGGGGATCCTGGGTACGAGCAGTACTTC. Translation: CASSVGDPGYEQYF.

This chain connects TRBV5-1 to TRBJ2-6, with 12 bases matching TRBD2. J was trimmed by 12 bases and V by 0 bases; bases with no gene match: 16. This CDR3 region has 19 residues. Germline V gene data show CDR1 as SGHRS and CDR2 as YFSETQ. DNA for the CDR3: TGCGCCAGCAGCTTGGAACTAGCGGGAGGCCCTTCACCTAGGGTCGTCCTGACTTTC. This translates into CASSLELAGGPSPRVVLTF.

The rearrangement uses TRBV9 and TRBJ2-7, with no clear D. Germline loops: CDR1 SGDLS, CDR2 YYNGEE. This CDR3 comprises 13 residues. The germline V and J ends were trimmed by 2 bases and 0 bases, with 6 bases remaining between them. This chain's CDR3 is CASSVTISYEQYF. The CDR3 DNA follows: TGTGCCAGCAGCGTCACGATCTCCTACGAGCAGTACTTC. Supplemented by reference TRBV9 and TRBJ2-7, the full variable domain reads DSGVTQTPKHLITATGQRVTLRCSPRSGDLSVYWYQQSLDQGLQFLIQYYNGEERAKGNILERFSAQQFPDLHSELNLSSLELGDSALYFCASSVTISYEQYFGPGTRLTVT.

The chain recombines TRBV13 with TRBJ1-2; D call uncertain. V was cut by 6 bases and J by 0 bases, with 14 bases left in between. The CDR3 consists of 15 residues. From germline, CDR1 is PRHDT and CDR2 FYEKMQ (reference sequence). The chain's CDR3 is CASRILGGANYGYTF. The CDR3 DNA reads TGTGCCAGCAGAATCCTGGGAGGAGCTAACTATGGCTACACCTTC. The entire variable domain, with the rest obtained from reference TRBV13 and TRBJ1-2, is as follows: AAGVIQSPRHLIKEKRETATLKCYPIPRHDTVYWYQQGPGQDPQFLISFYEKMQSDKGSIPDRFSAQQFSDYHSELNMSSLELGDSALYFCASRILGGANYGYTFGSGTRLTVV.

The chain couples TRBV15 to TRBJ2-2; 9 positions match TRBD1. This CDR3 is built from 19 residues. In germline, CDR1 is LNHNV, CDR2 YYDKDF (reference sequence). V lost 1 base, J lost 0 bases, and 9 bases stayed unmatched. The DNA for the CDR3 is TGTGCCACCAGCAGAGGGCGGATTGGACAGGGGACGAACACCGGGGAGCTGTTTTTT. Protein: CATSRGRIGQGTNTGELFF.

The rearrangement links TRBV6-4 to TRBJ1-1; no reliable D call. V was pared by 5 bases and J by 0 bases, with 13 bases between. The CDR3 is made up of 15 amino acids. The V gene's germline CDR1 is MRHNA and CDR2 SNTAGT. The CDR3 here is CASSTRVWMNTEAFF. CDR3 bases: TGTGCCAGCAGTACACGCGTGTGGATGAACACTGAAGCTTTCTTT.

V usage is TRBV6-5 and J usage is TRBJ1-3; D gene ambiguous. Trimming left V 1 base short and J 4 bases short, with 11 bases between. The CDR3 is made up of 15 amino acids. Germline V lookup: CDR1 MNHEY, CDR2 SVGAGI. CDR3 region: CASSYYGSLGNTIYF. CDR3 sequence (DNA): TGTGCCAGCAGTTACTACGGATCTCTGGGAAACACCATATATTTT.

The chain has TRBV25-1 and TRBJ1-2; D may be TRBD1 (6 bases). Trimming cost V 7 bases and J 4 bases, with 13 bases left between them. CDR3 length: 13 residues. From germline, CDR1 is MGHDK and CDR2 SYGVNS. The DNA of the CDR3 is TGTGCCAGCATACCAACAGGGAGCTATGGCTACACCTTC. Protein: CASIPTGSYGYTF.

This rearrangement joins TRBV28 to TRBJ2-7, with TRBD2 as a possible D gene (5 bases). CDR1 is MDHEN and CDR2 is SYDVKM in the germline V gene. Trimming cost V 4 bases and J 1 base, with 17 bases left between them. The CDR3 spans 16 residues. The CDR3 loop reads CASSSSESGYSYEQYF. CDR3 DNA: TGTGCCAGCAGTTCAAGCGAATCGGGGTATTCCTACGAGCAGTACTTC.

The chain recombines TRBV11-2 with TRBJ2-7; perhaps TRBD2 as D (6 bases). The germline gives CDR1 SGHAT, CDR2 FQNNGV. V was clipped by 7 bases and J by 7 bases, with 20 bases between them. The CDR3 has 14 residues. In DNA form, the CDR3 reads TGTGCCAGCACCCTCGGGGGTCCCCTGAGGGAGCAGTACTTC. It codes for CASTLGGPLREQYF. The whole variable domain, filled in from reference TRBV11-2 and TRBJ2-7, reads EAGVAQSPRYKIIEKRQSVAFWCNPISGHATLYWYQQILGQGPKLLIQFQNNGVVDDSQLPKDRFSAERLKGVDSTLKIQPAKLEDSAVYLCASTLGGPLREQYFGPGTRLTVT.

V gene TRBV13 combines with J gene TRBJ2-1, with TRBD1 matching 7 bases. The CDR3 has 15 amino acids. J gave up 6 bases and V 5 bases, and 10 bases lay outside the gene matches. CDR1 and CDR2 (germline): PRHDT, FYEKMQ (reference sequence). CDR3 protein: CASSTRDSTGNEQFF. The DNA of the CDR3 is TGTGCCAGCAGCACACGGGACAGCACGGGCAATGAGCAGTTCTTC.

The rearrangement uses TRBV28 and TRBJ1-5; D is unresolved. This CDR3 has 17 amino acids. Germline V gene sequence: CDR1 MDHEN, CDR2 SYDVKM. Trimming pared 2 bases from V and 5 bases from J, leaving 19 bases between. The CDR3 DNA reads as TGTGCCAGCAGTTTAATGGGAGAAGACCGTATGGATCAGCCCCAGCATTTT. Its translation is CASSLMGEDRMDQPQHF.

As for this clone: Other DNA sequences in this sample translate to the same CDR3. The chain recombines TRBV9 with TRBJ1-2; D possibly corresponds to TRBD1 (5 bases). Germline V gene sequence: CDR1 SGDLS, CDR2 YYNGEE. V was cut by 0 bases and J by 1 base, with 7 bases left in between. The CDR3 runs to 14 residues. CDR3 bases: TGTGCCAGCAGCGTAGGGGGCGGTAACTATGGCTACACCTTC. Translated, it gives CASSVGGGNYGYTF.

V and J are TRBV7-2 and TRBJ2-2; D unresolved. V lost 1 base, J lost 11 bases, and 14 bases lay in between. Germline assignment: CDR1 SGHTA and CDR2 FQGNSA. This CDR3 has 14 amino acids. The CDR3: CASSLVVRTPELFF. CDR3 nucleotide sequence: TGTGCCAGCAGCTTAGTCGTTCGGACGCCCGAGCTGTTTTTT.